The 16 T cell receptor beta chains listed next were all sequenced from one sample in a study of blood T cell repertoires in COVID-19. The repertoire was sequenced with immunoSEQ multiplex PCR; TCRdb's copy has only in-frame clones and lacks some. The table has 210,000 or so clones, about 90% seen once. Sequenced input: PBMCs or T cells enriched from blood (not recorded which). The receptor source for this set is a woman in her forties or fifties in a cohort exposed to, infected with or recovered from COVID-19 (not recorded which).

This sequence joins TRBV7-6 and TRBJ1-1, with 7 bases lining up with TRBD1. The CDR3 extends over 15 amino acids. Per germline, CDR1 SGHVS and CDR2 FNYEAQ. Trimming at V came to 1 base and at J to 0 bases, leaving 2 bases not matched to a gene. CDR3 residues: CASSLEGAMNTEAFF. As DNA, the CDR3 is TGTGCCAGCAGCTTAGAGGGGGCGATGAACACTGAAGCTTTCTTT.

The V gene is TRBV6-2 or TRBV6-3, the J gene TRBJ1-5; 8 bases agree with TRBD1. Germline assignment: CDR1 MNHEY and CDR2 SVGEGT. This CDR3 comprises 16 residues. J was trimmed by 4 bases and V by 2 bases; bases with no gene match: 7. CDR3 residues: CASSYPIDRGNQPQHF. The CDR3 coding sequence is TGTGCCAGCAGTTACCCTATAGACAGGGGAAATCAGCCCCAGCATTTT.

The chain has TRBV28 and TRBJ1-3; tentative D call: TRBD1 (5 bases). There are 15 residues in the CDR3. Germline V gene data show CDR1 as MDHEN and CDR2 as SYDVKM. Trimming stripped 3 bases from V and 0 bases from J, with 9 bases between. CDR3 protein: CASSFPTVSGNTIYF. The DNA of the CDR3 is TGTGCCAGCAGTTTCCCGACAGTCTCTGGAAACACCATATATTTT.

The chain has TRBV16 and TRBJ2-7; D uncertain. V was clipped by 3 bases and J by 0 bases, with 9 bases between them. The CDR3 length is 14 residues. Germline values: CDR1 KGHSY, CDR2 FQNENV. The CDR3 DNA follows: TGTGCCAGCAGCCACGAGGCTTTCTCCTACGAGCAGTACTTC. Encoded protein: CASSHEAFSYEQYF.

V and J are TRBV19 and TRBJ1-2, with 7 bases that match TRBD1. The V segment lost 1 base and the J segment 2 bases; nucleotides outside the gene matches: 4. The CDR3 is 15 amino acids. The germline CDR1 and CDR2 sequences are LNHDA and SQIVND (reference sequence). The CDR3 DNA is TGTGCCAGTAGTATAGCAAGGGGGCTAAACTATGGCTACACCTTC. Translated, it gives CASSIARGLNYGYTF.

The gene calls are TRBV30 and TRBJ1-6; TRBD1 might be the D (5 bases). In germline, CDR1 is GTSNPN, CDR2 SVGIG (reference sequence). The V and J ends lost 3 bases and 0 bases respectively, with 18 bases between them. This CDR3 spans 18 amino acids. The chain's CDR3 is CAWSRRGSPSSYNSPLHF. CDR3 DNA: TGTGCCTGGAGCCGACGGGGGAGCCCGAGCTCCTATAATTCACCCCTCCACTTT.

This clone came up a few times. The chain uses TRBV28 and TRBJ1-1; TRBD1 aligns across 8 bases. This CDR3 region has 15 residues. In germline, CDR1 is MDHEN, CDR2 SYDVKM. V was pared by 7 bases and J by 3 bases, with 10 bases of the junction left unmatched. This CDR3 is CASTPGGQGHTEAFF. CDR3 in DNA: TGTGCCAGCACCCCCGGCGGACAGGGTCACACTGAAGCTTTCTTT.

Only a few counts were recorded for this clone. The chain links TRBV7-2 to TRBJ2-7; TRBD1 agrees at 9 bases. The V gene end was trimmed by 5 bases and the J gene end by 5 bases; junction bases not matched to a gene: 7. The CDR3 extends over 14 amino acids. The V gene's germline CDR1 is SGHTA and CDR2 FQGNSA. The DNA of the CDR3 is TGTGCCAGCAGCCTGGGACAGGGTCCCCACGAGCAGTACTTC. Its protein product is CASSLGQGPHEQYF.

The chain uses TRBV9 and TRBJ2-1; D possibly corresponds to TRBD1 (6 bases). Trimming cost V 0 bases and J 4 bases, with 14 bases left between them. CDR1 is SGDLS and CDR2 is YYNGEE in the germline V gene. CDR3 length: 16 amino acids. CDR3 amino acids: CASSVEAGAKYNEQFF. The CDR3, as DNA: TGTGCCAGCAGCGTAGAAGCAGGGGCGAAGTACAATGAGCAGTTCTTC.

This chain uses TRBV3-1 (or the pseudogene TRBV3-2) with TRBJ2-2; TRBD1 is a possible D gene (7 bases). The germline CDR1 and CDR2 sequences are LGHDT and YNNKEL (reference sequence). The CDR3 totals 14 residues. Trimming stripped 3 bases from V and 5 bases from J, with 10 bases between. The CDR3 DNA sequence: TGTGCCAGCAGCCAGGCAGGGGGGACCGGGGAGCTGTTTTTT. Protein product: CASSQAGGTGELFF.

The CDR3 protein is CASSLSGSYYEQYF. The CDR3 DNA is TGTGCCAGCAGCTTGTCAGGCTCATACTACGAGCAGTACTTC. The V call is TRBV7-8, the J call TRBJ2-7; D is undetermined. Trimming left V 3 bases short and J 3 bases short, with 12 bases between. The CDR3 has 14 amino acids. Per germline, CDR1 SGHVS and CDR2 FQNEAQ.

This clone was observed a handful of times. The chain recombines TRBV27 with TRBJ1-1; D not resolved. Germline assignment: CDR1 MNHEY and CDR2 SMNVEV (reference sequence). Trimming shortened V by 2 bases and J by 7 bases, and 17 bases separated the two germline ends. CDR3 length: 15 amino acids. CDR3 sequence (DNA): TGTGCCAGCAGTTTACGGGGATTTCTTACCAGTGAAGCTTTCTTT. Its protein is CASSLRGFLTSEAFF.

This chain links TRBV7-6 with TRBJ2-2; a possible D gene is TRBD2 (5 bases). The germline V gene has CDR1 SGHVS and CDR2 FNYEAQ. The CDR3 is made up of 14 amino acids. The V gene lost 8 bases and the J gene lost 2 bases, with 12 bases spanning the gap. The CDR3 here is CASRGSINTGELFF. DNA of the CDR3: TGTGCCAGCCGTGGGAGTATCAACACCGGGGAGCTGTTTTTT.

The chain uses TRBV7-2 and TRBJ2-7; no reliable D call. The germline V gene encodes CDR1 SGHTA and CDR2 FQGNSA. The CDR3 extends over 14 amino acids. With 1 base removed from V and 0 bases from J, the gap between germline ends came to 7 bases. DNA of the CDR3: TGTGCCAGCAGCTTAGAGCTAACCTCCTACGAGCAGTACTTC. It specifies CASSLELTSYEQYF.

The chain carries TRBV7-2 and TRBJ1-4; D might be TRBD1 (6 bases). CDR3 length equals 15 residues. Germline values: CDR1 SGHTA, CDR2 FQGNSA. Trimming removed 3 bases from V and 8 bases from J, with 16 bases in between. This CDR3 is CASSFVRDNYEKLFF. The CDR3 coding sequence is TGTGCCAGCAGCTTTGTCCGGGACAACTACGAAAAACTGTTTTTT.

The chain recombines TRBV25-1 with TRBJ2-1, with D possibly TRBD2 on 6 matching bases. The CDR3 covers 15 residues. The germline V gene encodes CDR1 MGHDK and CDR2 SYGVNS. V was clipped by 3 bases and J by 9 bases, with 18 bases between them. The DNA of the CDR3 is TGTGCCAGCAGTGATGGAGAACACTACGGGGGTGAGCAGTTCTTC. Translated: CASSDGEHYGGEQFF.